This entry describes one T cell receptor (beta chain). These data are taken from a study of blood T cell repertoires in COVID-19. The protocol was immunoSEQ multiplex PCR, while the TCRdb copy is restricted to in-frame clones and leaves out a portion. The profile shows some 100,000 clones, 65% to 90% of them singletons. This TCR was sampled from a woman between 50 and 59 years old who had recovered from COVID-19. Sequencing was performed on PBMCs or T cells enriched from blood (not recorded which).

DNA of the CDR3: TGTGCCAGCAGCCAAGATCCCGGGACTAGCGGGGCCAACACCGGGGAGCTGTTTTTT. Protein: CASSQDPGTSGANTGELFF. This chain joins TRBV4-2 and TRBJ2-2; 13 nucleotides agree with TRBD2. Trimming cost V 0 bases and J 2 bases; bases outside gene matches: 6. Germline CDR1 and CDR2: LGHNA and YNFKEQ. The CDR3 is 19 residues long.